This TCR beta chain was captured by sequencing in a study of tumor and adjacent non-tumor tissue in lung cancer. RNA was extracted from bulk tissue without any cell sorting. The normal lung tissue was taken more than 3 cm from the tumor edge. This clonotype was detected ten times or more. The library came from three nested PCR rounds adapted from ARM-PCR protocols. TCRdb itself ran the multiplex PCR reads through MiXCR, one entry per CDR3 protein. This sample has 40,000 to 45,000 distinct CDR3 sequences; roughly 60% occur once, and the top ten carry around 20%. The sample consisted of distant non-tumor lung tissue. The receptor was derived from a woman aged 40 to 50 with non-small cell lung cancer.

This CDR3 is CASRSADNLSGNTIYF. As DNA, the CDR3 is TGTGCCAGCAGGTCGGCTGACAACTTGTCTGGAAACACCATATATTTT. The chain is built from TRBV7-8 and TRBJ1-3; the D is unclear. Trimming shortened V by 6 bases and J by 1 base, and 16 bases separated the two germline ends. CDR3 length: 16 residues. Germline CDR1 reads SGHVS; CDR2 reads FQNEAQ.